A selection of T cell receptor beta chains follows, all from one sample in a study of blood T cells in healthy people across ages. MiXCR, applied by TCRdb to the 5' RACE reads, yields one record per CDR3 protein. The data hold under 700,000 distinct CDR3 sequences, with less than 25% observed a single time. This same sample was also part of a study on T cells of mothers and their children.

Sequencing was done on a sample of blood. The source of these receptors is a boy aged 5 to 17 in good health. CDR3s include the opening cysteine and the closing phenylalanine or tryptophan. The order of the fields is CDR3 DNA, CDR3 protein, J gene, D gene, clone size, V gene. D genes are given only for firm matches. Clone size is shown for a subset of rows, as once, few, many or a class of expanded clone.

CDR3 DNA: TGTGCCAGCAGCCCGCCTCCGGGTCGGACTAGCGGGAGGGCCAATGAGCAGTTCTTC
CDR3 protein: CASSPPPGRTSGRANEQFF
J gene: TRBJ2-1
D gene: TRBD2
clone size: .
V gene: TRBV7-2

CDR3 DNA: TGTGCCAGCAGTCGCCAGGAAAAACCGAACACCGGGGAGCTGTTTTTT
CDR3 protein: CASSRQEKPNTGELFF
J gene: TRBJ2-2
D gene: .
clone size: few
V gene: TRBV28

CDR3 DNA: TGTGCCAGCAGCTTCACCGGGACAACTGAAGCTTTCTTT
CDR3 protein: CASSFTGTTEAFF
J gene: TRBJ1-1
D gene: .
clone size: few
V gene: TRBV7-2

CDR3 DNA: TGTGCCACCAGTGAACCAGACAGGGTTATCTCCTACAATGAGCAGTTCTTC
CDR3 protein: CATSEPDRVISYNEQFF
J gene: TRBJ2-1
D gene: TRBD1
clone size: .
V gene: TRBV24-1

CDR3 DNA: TGCGCCAGCAGCCCGGTGGTTGAAGGGATACGCGGCAATGAGCAGTTCTTC
CDR3 protein: CASSPVVEGIRGNEQFF
J gene: TRBJ2-1
D gene: .
clone size: few
V gene: TRBV5-1

CDR3 DNA: TGTGCCAGGAGACTAGCGGGAGGTAGGATTGAGCAGTTCTTC
CDR3 protein: CARRLAGGRIEQFF
J gene: TRBJ2-1
D gene: TRBD2
clone size: few
V gene: TRBV10-3

CDR3 DNA: TGTGCCAGCAGCTTTGCAGCAAACCTAGCACCCGCATACAATGAGCAGTTCTTC
CDR3 protein: CASSFAANLAPAYNEQFF
J gene: TRBJ2-1
D gene: .
clone size: .
V gene: TRBV7-2

CDR3 DNA: TGTGCCAGCAGACCCGGAGGGGCTGAAGCTTTCTTT
CDR3 protein: CASRPGGAEAFF
J gene: TRBJ1-1
D gene: .
clone size: few
V gene: TRBV6-5

CDR3 DNA: TGTGCCAGCAGCCTCCTTGGGAAGCGGGGGAAAGAGACCCAGTACTTC
CDR3 protein: CASSLLGKRGKETQYF
J gene: TRBJ2-5
D gene: TRBD2
clone size: .
V gene: TRBV6-6

CDR3 DNA: TGCAGCGCCATAGGGACAGGGGGGAACTATGGCTACACCTTC
CDR3 protein: CSAIGTGGNYGYTF
J gene: TRBJ1-2
D gene: TRBD1
clone size: .
V gene: TRBV29-1

CDR3 DNA: TGTGCCAGCAGTTTATCGTCGCTGGGGGAGCTGTTTTTT
CDR3 protein: CASSLSSLGELFF
J gene: TRBJ2-2
D gene: .
clone size: .
V gene: TRBV27

CDR3 DNA: TGTGCCAGCAGCTTGGTAGGGTCCGGGGGTGGAGAGACCCAGTACTTC
CDR3 protein: CASSLVGSGGGETQYF
J gene: TRBJ2-5
D gene: .
clone size: .
V gene: TRBV5-6

CDR3 DNA: TGCGCCAGCAGCTTGTTACCGTCTAGCACAGATACGCAGTATTTT
CDR3 protein: CASSLLPSSTDTQYF
J gene: TRBJ2-3
D gene: .
clone size: few
V gene: TRBV5-1

CDR3 DNA: TGCGCCAGCAGCCAAGAGTTTGGGGTAAACACCGGGGAGCTGTTTTTT
CDR3 protein: CASSQEFGVNTGELFF
J gene: TRBJ2-2
D gene: .
clone size: .
V gene: TRBV4-3

CDR3 DNA: TGCAGCGTTGAACAAGAGACAGGCCCCTACGAGCAGTACTTC
CDR3 protein: CSVEQETGPYEQYF
J gene: TRBJ2-7
D gene: .
clone size: .
V gene: TRBV29-1

CDR3 DNA: TGTGCCAGCAGTTTTTGGAATGCCCAGTACGAGCAGTACTTC
CDR3 protein: CASSFWNAQYEQYF
J gene: TRBJ2-7
D gene: .
clone size: .
V gene: TRBV27

CDR3 DNA: TGTGCCAGCAGCCAGACAGGAACTGTCTTCTACGAGCAGTACTTC
CDR3 protein: CASSQTGTVFYEQYF
J gene: TRBJ2-7
D gene: .
clone size: .
V gene: TRBV5-6

CDR3 DNA: TGCGCCAGCAGCCAAGATGCCACTAACAATGAGCAGTTCTTC
CDR3 protein: CASSQDATNNEQFF
J gene: TRBJ2-1
D gene: .
clone size: .
V gene: TRBV4-3

CDR3 DNA: TGTGCCAGCAGTTTCGAGGGTTTGTCCTACGAGCAGTACTTC
CDR3 protein: CASSFEGLSYEQYF
J gene: TRBJ2-7
D gene: .
clone size: .
V gene: TRBV28

CDR3 DNA: TGTGCCAGCAGTTTATCCGGGACTAGCGCAAATACGCAGTATTTT
CDR3 protein: CASSLSGTSANTQYF
J gene: TRBJ2-3
D gene: TRBD2
clone size: .
V gene: TRBV27

CDR3 DNA: TGCGCCAGCAGCCAAGAGCGGCCGATACCGGGGAGGGTAAGCTCCTACGAGCAGTACTTC
CDR3 protein: CASSQERPIPGRVSSYEQYF
J gene: TRBJ2-7
D gene: TRBD2
clone size: .
V gene: TRBV4-3

CDR3 DNA: TGCAGTGCTAGAGATCTTCGAGGTTTAAGGGAAAAACTGTTTTTT
CDR3 protein: CSARDLRGLREKLFF
J gene: TRBJ1-4
D gene: .
clone size: few
V gene: TRBV20-1

CDR3 DNA: TGTGCCAGCTCGCCCCGACTCGAGGCGGCCGGGGAGCTGTTTTTT
CDR3 protein: CASSPRLEAAGELFF
J gene: TRBJ2-2
D gene: .
clone size: few
V gene: TRBV18

CDR3 DNA: TGCAGTGCTAGATCAAGACTAGTTCAGTACGAGCAGTACTTC
CDR3 protein: CSARSRLVQYEQYF
J gene: TRBJ2-7
D gene: .
clone size: .
V gene: TRBV20-1

CDR3 DNA: TGTGCCAGCAGTCGGGACCTAGCCAAAAACATTCAGTACTTC
CDR3 protein: CASSRDLAKNIQYF
J gene: TRBJ2-4
D gene: .
clone size: few
V gene: TRBV28

CDR3 DNA: TGTGCCAGCAGCCCGACTAGCGGGAGTTATGATGAGCAGTTCTTC
CDR3 protein: CASSPTSGSYDEQFF
J gene: TRBJ2-1
D gene: TRBD2
clone size: few
V gene: TRBV7-2

CDR3 DNA: TGCGCCAGCAGCCAAGATACAGGAACCTACGAGCAGTACTTC
CDR3 protein: CASSQDTGTYEQYF
J gene: TRBJ2-7
D gene: .
clone size: few
V gene: TRBV4-3

CDR3 DNA: TGCAGTGCTACAGCCACTAGCGGTACCTACAATGAGCAGTTCTTC
CDR3 protein: CSATATSGTYNEQFF
J gene: TRBJ2-1
D gene: TRBD2
clone size: few
V gene: TRBV20-1

CDR3 DNA: TGTGCCAGCAGTCCCTCGACAGGGGAAGGCAATCAGCCCCAGCATTTT
CDR3 protein: CASSPSTGEGNQPQHF
J gene: TRBJ1-5
D gene: TRBD1
clone size: few
V gene: TRBV6-6

CDR3 DNA: TGTGCCAGCAGCCACCGGGACAGGGGTTACGAGCAGTACTTC
CDR3 protein: CASSHRDRGYEQYF
J gene: TRBJ2-7
D gene: TRBD1
clone size: few
V gene: TRBV28

CDR3 DNA: TGTGCCAGCAGCTTAGTGAGCTCCCCCCTAGAGACCCAGTACTTC
CDR3 protein: CASSLVSSPLETQYF
J gene: TRBJ2-5
D gene: .
clone size: .
V gene: TRBV7-2

CDR3 DNA: TGTGCCAGCAGGAAAGGGGCGGAGGGAACATACGAGCAGTACTTC
CDR3 protein: CASRKGAEGTYEQYF
J gene: TRBJ2-7
D gene: .
clone size: .
V gene: TRBV5-6

CDR3 DNA: TGTGCCAGCAGCAGTACCGGGACTAGCTCCGGAGAGACCCAGTACTTC
CDR3 protein: CASSSTGTSSGETQYF
J gene: TRBJ2-5
D gene: TRBD2
clone size: .
V gene: TRBV5-8

CDR3 DNA: TGTGCCAGCAGCGTAGGGACTAGCGGGGGAACCGGGGAGCTGTTTTTT
CDR3 protein: CASSVGTSGGTGELFF
J gene: TRBJ2-2
D gene: TRBD2
clone size: few
V gene: TRBV9

CDR3 DNA: TGTGCCAGCAGTACCGGGCAGTTCAATGAGCAGTTCTTC
CDR3 protein: CASSTGQFNEQFF
J gene: TRBJ2-1
D gene: .
clone size: .
V gene: TRBV6-2/TRBV6-3

CDR3 DNA: TGTGCCAGCAGGATGGGCAGAAGCAATGAAAAACTGTTTTTT
CDR3 protein: CASRMGRSNEKLFF
J gene: TRBJ1-4
D gene: .
clone size: .
V gene: TRBV28

CDR3 DNA: TGTGCCAGCAGCGTAGAGGGCGGAAAACTGTTTTTT
CDR3 protein: CASSVEGGKLFF
J gene: TRBJ1-4
D gene: .
clone size: many
V gene: TRBV9

CDR3 DNA: TGTGCCAGCAGGCAGGACAGCGGATTTTACAATGAGCAGTTCTTC
CDR3 protein: CASRQDSGFYNEQFF
J gene: TRBJ2-1
D gene: .
clone size: few
V gene: TRBV6-4

CDR3 DNA: TGCGCCAGCAGGCCCTTCGTGATGTTTAACTATGGCTACACCTTC
CDR3 protein: CASRPFVMFNYGYTF
J gene: TRBJ1-2
D gene: .
clone size: .
V gene: TRBV4-1

CDR3 DNA: TGCAGTTCCGAGAGGACTCAAAAAAACGAGCAGTACTTC
CDR3 protein: CSSERTQKNEQYF
J gene: TRBJ2-7
D gene: .
clone size: .
V gene: TRBV20-1

CDR3 DNA: TGTGCCAGCAGCCGAGCTTCGGGACAAGAGACCCAGTACTTC
CDR3 protein: CASSRASGQETQYF
J gene: TRBJ2-5
D gene: .
clone size: few
V gene: TRBV11-1

CDR3 DNA: TGCGCCAGCAGCCCTTTGACAGGGCAGTGCGAGCAGTACTTC
CDR3 protein: CASSPLTGQCEQYF
J gene: TRBJ2-7
D gene: TRBD1
clone size: .
V gene: TRBV5-1

CDR3 DNA: TGTGCCAGCAGTTGGAATGGGGATTCATGGGGTACTGAAGCTTTCTTT
CDR3 protein: CASSWNGDSWGTEAFF
J gene: TRBJ1-1
D gene: .
clone size: .
V gene: TRBV27